This T cell receptor beta chain was found in a study of identical twins. This CDR3 comprises 12 residues. CDR1 and CDR2 from the germline V gene are MGHDK and SYGVNS. Trimming cost V 10 bases and J 2 bases, with 8 bases left between them. As concerns this clonotype: Antigen unknown.

Study conclusions and caveats: Researchers reported excess low generation probability among twin-shared out-of-frame alpha sequences.

TCRdb independently ran MiXCR on the 5' RACE reads; one entry per CDR3 protein. The repertoire consists of under 900,000 distinct CDR3 sequences, with around an eighth occurring once and the leading ten covering 1.5% to 2%. This sample was also put to use in a study of yellow fever vaccine responses in identical twins.

Sequencing input: PBMCs. This sequence was found in a woman between 18 and 29 years old in good health. The chain links TRBV25-1 to TRBJ2-2; D gene unclear. The CDR3 loop reads CATSTNTGELFF. Written as DNA, the CDR3 is TGTGCCACCTCGACCAACACCGGGGAGCTGTTTTTT.